Listed below are T cell receptor beta chains from one sample, sequenced in a study of T cell responses to AZD1222 COVID-19 vaccine. Profiling relied on immunoSEQ multiplex PCR, and the TCRdb table lists in-frame clones only, not all of them. The sample lists 30,000 to 35,000 clones, about 89% occurring once. Sample: peripheral blood, taken on day 0 of AZD1222 vaccination. The receptors stem from an adult in good health. CDR3s include the opening cysteine and the closing phenylalanine or tryptophan. A D gene is named only where the DNA matches it firmly. The size field is filled for only some rows; it gives once, few, many or a size class.

CDR3aa: CASSQVGPNTEAFF
CDR3nt: TGCGCCAGCAGCCAAGTAGGACCGAACACTGAAGCTTTCTTT
d_gene: -
abundance: few
j_gene: TRBJ1-1
v_gene: TRBV4-1

CDR3aa: CASTSGGYEQYF
CDR3nt: TGTGCCTCGACTAGCGGGGGGTATGAGCAGTACTTC
d_gene: TRBD2
abundance: few
j_gene: TRBJ2-7
v_gene: TRBV30

CDR3aa: CASSRQGDGYTF
CDR3nt: TGTGCCAGCAGCCGACAGGGGGACGGCTACACCTTC
d_gene: TRBD1
abundance: once
j_gene: TRBJ1-2
v_gene: TRBV6-2/TRBV6-3

CDR3aa: CASSLGGREAFF
CDR3nt: TGTGCCAGCAGTTTGGGGGGACGAGAGGCTTTCTTT
d_gene: -
abundance: -
j_gene: TRBJ1-1
v_gene: TRBV12-3/TRBV12-4

CDR3aa: CASSLTSGGDGETQYF
CDR3nt: TGCGCCAGCAGCTTGACTAGCGGGGGAGATGGGGAGACCCAGTACTTC
d_gene: TRBD2
abundance: -
j_gene: TRBJ2-5
v_gene: TRBV5-1

CDR3aa: CASSLKTGGAFF
CDR3nt: TGTGCCAGCAGCCTCAAGACCGGAGGGGCTTTCTTT
d_gene: -
abundance: -
j_gene: TRBJ1-1
v_gene: TRBV14

CDR3aa: CASSIVTGSDTEAFF
CDR3nt: TGTGCCAGTAGTATAGTTACAGGGTCGGACACTGAAGCTTTCTTT
d_gene: -
abundance: once
j_gene: TRBJ1-1
v_gene: TRBV19

CDR3aa: CASSSRSSDTEAFF
CDR3nt: TGTGCCAGCAGCTCACGCAGCAGCGACACTGAAGCTTTCTTT
d_gene: -
abundance: once
j_gene: TRBJ1-1
v_gene: TRBV7-2

CDR3aa: CASSLNINAGQPQHF
CDR3nt: TGTGCCAGCAGCTTGAATATAAATGCAGGTCAGCCCCAGCATTTT
d_gene: -
abundance: -
j_gene: TRBJ1-5
v_gene: TRBV5-4

CDR3aa: CASSRDMPNQPQHF
CDR3nt: TGTGCCAGTAGTAGAGACATGCCTAATCAGCCCCAGCATTTT
d_gene: -
abundance: -
j_gene: TRBJ1-5
v_gene: TRBV19

CDR3aa: CASSYGTGWGDTGELFF
CDR3nt: TGCGCCAGCAGCTACGGGACAGGGTGGGGCGACACCGGGGAGCTGTTTTTT
d_gene: TRBD1
abundance: -
j_gene: TRBJ2-2
v_gene: TRBV5-1